The rows below give T cell receptor beta chains drawn from one sample of a study of T cells in Graves' hyperthyroidism and ophthalmopathy. TCRdb recomputed calls from the multiplex PCR reads with MiXCR, one row per CDR3 protein. This repertoire shows 300,000 to 450,000 distinct CDR3 sequences, around a quarter found once; its top ten account for more than 60%. Sequencing was done on a sample of blood. These receptors came from a man aged 50 or older with Graves' hyperthyroidism. Both conserved end residues are part of each CDR3.

V	J	CDR3
TRBV7-2	TRBJ2-2	CASGTLMNTGELFF
TRBV5-1	TRBJ2-5	CASSQSDGGQETQYF
TRBV2	TRBJ2-5	CASSSLSGRDETQYF
TRBV6-2/TRBV6-3	TRBJ2-7	CASALGGVSSYEQYF
TRBV20-1	TRBJ2-1	CSARVRYNEQFF
TRBV3-1	TRBJ1-2	CASSGDHYGYTF
TRBV6-1	TRBJ1-2	CASSESGTGLRGYTF
TRBV18	TRBJ1-5	CASSPGQGLQPQHF
TRBV10-3	TRBJ2-5	CAISQGSRGETQYF
TRBV7-9	TRBJ2-5	CASSPTGARETQYF
TRBV7-2	TRBJ1-5	CASSLERQGPQHF